The next 13 T cell receptor beta chains were all read from a single sample in a study of T cell responses to AZD1222 COVID-19 vaccine. Data came from immunoSEQ multiplex PCR; TCRdb stores just in-frame clones and leaves some out. In the table there are more than 80,000 clones, approximately 85% of which are singletons. Sequences were derived from peripheral blood, sampled 28 days after the second AZD1222 dose. The origin of the receptors is an adult who received the AZD1222 COVID-19 vaccine.

The genes are TRBV3-1 (or the pseudogene TRBV3-2) and TRBJ1-2; 7 bases are a match to TRBD1. The CDR3 has 14 amino acids. Unmatched junction bases numbered 4, after V lost 4 bases and J lost 2 bases. Germline-derived CDR1 and CDR2 are LGHDT and YNNKEL (reference sequence). The CDR3 coding sequence is TGTGCCAGCAGCCGAGGGACAGAGAACTATGGCTACACCTTC. This codes for CASSRGTENYGYTF.

This clone showed up just a few times. The V gene is TRBV9, the J gene TRBJ2-2; 8 nucleotides match TRBD2. The CDR3 has 17 amino acids. The germline V gene has CDR1 SGDLS and CDR2 YYNGEE. The V gene end was trimmed by 3 bases and the J gene end by 1 base; junction bases not matched to a gene: 8. The CDR3 DNA follows: TGTGCCAGCAGCGAACCCCAGCGGGGGTTGAACACCGGGGAGCTGTTTTTT. Encoded protein: CASSEPQRGLNTGELFF.

The rearrangement uses TRBV24-1 and TRBJ1-2, with D possibly matching TRBD1 (5 bases). The V end lost 5 bases, the J end lost 4 bases, and 13 bases lay between the germline ends. The CDR3 is 14 residues long. Germline V gene data show CDR1 as KGHDR and CDR2 as SFDVKD. CDR3 sequence (DNA): TGTGCCACCAGTGGGGGCAGGGACGTCTATGGCTACACCTTC. It encodes CATSGGRDVYGYTF.

V gene TRBV6-5 combines with J gene TRBJ1-3; no definite D call. This CDR3 is 14 amino acids long. Germline lookup yields CDR1 MNHEY and CDR2 SVGAGI. Trimming took off 6 bases at V and 0 bases at J, with 9 bases between the two ends. CDR3 protein: CASSIGVSGNTIYF. CDR3 in DNA: TGTGCCAGCAGCATCGGGGTCTCTGGAAACACCATATATTTT.

V gene TRBV30 combines with J gene TRBJ1-2; weak D call: TRBD1 (6 bases). The CDR3 length is 13 residues. Germline CDR1 GTSNPN, CDR2 SVGIG (reference sequence). V lost 5 bases, J lost 7 bases, and 17 bases lay in between. The CDR3 loop reads CAWGPAGVGGYTF. The CDR3 region has the DNA TGTGCCTGGGGTCCTGCAGGGGTGGGTGGCTACACCTTC.

The chain recombines TRBV7-2 with TRBJ1-5; 10 bases line up with TRBD1. Germline V gene sequence: CDR1 SGHTA, CDR2 FQGNSA. CDR3 length: 14 residues. The junction had 2 bases not matched to a gene; V was cut back by 3 bases and J by 6 bases. For the CDR3, the DNA is TGTGCCAGCAGCTTCGGGACAGGGGTTCAGCCCCAGCATTTT. This gives the protein CASSFGTGVQPQHF.

The chain couples TRBV19 to TRBJ2-1; tentatively, D is TRBD1 (6 bases). Germline CDR1 LNHDA, CDR2 SQIVND (reference sequence). V was shortened by 5 bases and J by 0 bases, with 17 bases between the two germline ends. CDR3 length equals 17 residues. The CDR3 protein is CASSGDTRSRSYNEQFF. CDR3 sequence (DNA): TGTGCCAGTAGTGGGGACACCCGATCGCGCTCCTACAATGAGCAGTTCTTC.

This clone was recorded a few times. This chain links TRBV4-2 with TRBJ1-6, with D uncertain. CDR3 length: 14 residues. Germline V gene lookup returns CDR1 LGHNA and CDR2 YNFKEQ. Trimming pared 3 bases from V and 6 bases from J, leaving 9 bases between. The CDR3 is CASSQLVGNSPLHF. CDR3 DNA sequence: TGTGCCAGCAGCCAGCTGGTGGGTAATTCACCCCTCCACTTT.

This clone appeared once. The chain carries TRBV3-1 (or the pseudogene TRBV3-2) and TRBJ2-3; TRBD1 matches 9 bases. Germline loops: CDR1 LGHDT, CDR2 YNNKEL (reference sequence). Trimming took 0 bases from V and 0 from J; bases not matched to a gene: 4. The CDR3 contains 17 residues. CDR3 in DNA: TGTGCCAGCAGCCAAGATCTACAGGGGGCGAGCACAGATACGCAGTATTTT. Amino acids: CASSQDLQGASTDTQYF.

The chain couples TRBV30 to TRBJ1-2, with unresolved D. Trimming shortened V by 0 bases and J by 4 bases, and 9 bases separated the two germline ends. The CDR3 sequence is 13 residues long. Germline assignment: CDR1 GTSNPN and CDR2 SVGIG (reference sequence). The CDR3 reads CAWSVPGLYGYTF. The DNA for the CDR3 is TGTGCCTGGAGTGTACCCGGGCTCTATGGCTACACCTTC. Using reference TRBV30 and TRBJ1-2 for the parts outside the CDR3, the full variable domain is SQTIHQWPATLVQPVGSPLSLECTVEGTSNPNLYWYRQAAGRGLQLLFYSVGIGQISSEVPQNLSASRPQDRQFILSSKKLLLSDSGFYLCAWSVPGLYGYTFGSGTRLTVV.

The chain joins TRBV5-1 to TRBJ1-1; D remains ambiguous. The germline V and J ends were trimmed by 1 base and 1 base, with 11 bases remaining between them. The CDR3 sequence is 15 residues long. The V gene's germline CDR1 is SGHRS and CDR2 YFSETQ. The DNA of the CDR3 is TGCGCCAGCAGCTTGTTCTCAGCCCAGAACACTGAAGCTTTCTTT. Residues: CASSLFSAQNTEAFF.

The V gene is TRBV25-1, the J gene TRBJ2-7; 7 bases line up with TRBD1. Germline-derived CDR1 and CDR2 are MGHDK and SYGVNS. The CDR3 runs to 15 residues. The V segment lost 5 bases and the J segment 3 bases; nucleotides outside the gene matches: 10. CDR3 region: CASSPPTGTNYEQYF. Here the CDR3 DNA reads TGTGCCAGCAGTCCGCCGACAGGGACGAACTACGAGCAGTACTTC.

This chain joins TRBV9 and TRBJ2-1; 8 positions agree with TRBD1. This CDR3 is 15 amino acids long. Germline assignment: CDR1 SGDLS and CDR2 YYNGEE. V shed 0 bases, J shed 7 bases, and the junction held 6 bases outside the gene matches. As DNA, the CDR3 is TGTGCCAGCAGCGTAGGGGGGACAGGACAGAATGAGCAGTTCTTC. It encodes CASSVGGTGQNEQFF.